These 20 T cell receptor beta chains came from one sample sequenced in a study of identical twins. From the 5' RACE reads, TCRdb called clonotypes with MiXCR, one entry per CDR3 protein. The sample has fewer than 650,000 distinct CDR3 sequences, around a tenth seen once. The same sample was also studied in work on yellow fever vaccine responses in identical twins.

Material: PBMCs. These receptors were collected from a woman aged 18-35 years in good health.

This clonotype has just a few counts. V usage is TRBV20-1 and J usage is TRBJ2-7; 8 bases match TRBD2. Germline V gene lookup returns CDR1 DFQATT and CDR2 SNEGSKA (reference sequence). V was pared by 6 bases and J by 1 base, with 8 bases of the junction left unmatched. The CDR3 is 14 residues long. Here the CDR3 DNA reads TGCAGTGCATTTGGGGCTAGCGGGTCCTACGAGCAGTACTTC. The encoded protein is CSAFGASGSYEQYF.

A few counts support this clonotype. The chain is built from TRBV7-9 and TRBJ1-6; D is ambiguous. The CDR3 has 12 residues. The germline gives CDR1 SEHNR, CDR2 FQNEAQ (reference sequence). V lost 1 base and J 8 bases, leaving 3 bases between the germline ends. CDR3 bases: TGTGCCAGCAGCTTAGACTATTCACCCCTCCACTTT. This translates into CASSLDYSPLHF.

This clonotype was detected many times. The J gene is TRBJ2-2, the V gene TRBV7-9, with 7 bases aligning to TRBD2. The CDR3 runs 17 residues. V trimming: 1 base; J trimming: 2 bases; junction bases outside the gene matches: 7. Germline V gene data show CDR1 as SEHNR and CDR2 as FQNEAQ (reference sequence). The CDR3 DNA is TGTGCCAGCAGCTTAGGACCGGGGGGATCCAACACCGGGGAGCTGTTTTTT. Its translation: CASSLGPGGSNTGELFF.

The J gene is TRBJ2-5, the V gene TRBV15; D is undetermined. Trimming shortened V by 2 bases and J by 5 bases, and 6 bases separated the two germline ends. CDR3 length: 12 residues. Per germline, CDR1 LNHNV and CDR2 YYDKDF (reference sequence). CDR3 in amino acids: CATSRPRETQYF. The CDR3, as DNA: TGTGCCACCAGCAGACCCAGGGAGACCCAGTACTTC.

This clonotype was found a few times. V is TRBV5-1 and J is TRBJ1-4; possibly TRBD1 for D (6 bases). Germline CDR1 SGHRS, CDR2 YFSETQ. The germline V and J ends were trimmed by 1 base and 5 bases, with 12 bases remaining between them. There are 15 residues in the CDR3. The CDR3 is CASSLPGQSNEKLFF. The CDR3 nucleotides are TGCGCCAGCAGCTTGCCCGGACAGTCGAATGAAAAACTGTTTTTT.

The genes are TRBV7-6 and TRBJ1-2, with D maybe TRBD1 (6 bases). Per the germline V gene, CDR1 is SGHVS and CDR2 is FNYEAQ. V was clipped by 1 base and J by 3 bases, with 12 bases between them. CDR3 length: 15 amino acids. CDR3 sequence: CASSLGADSYYGYTF. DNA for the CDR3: TGTGCCAGCAGCTTAGGGGCGGACAGTTACTATGGCTACACCTTC.

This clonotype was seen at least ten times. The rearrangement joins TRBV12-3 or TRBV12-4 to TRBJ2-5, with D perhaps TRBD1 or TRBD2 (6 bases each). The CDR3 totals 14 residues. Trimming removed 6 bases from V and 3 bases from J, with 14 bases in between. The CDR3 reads CASSPSGAEETQYF. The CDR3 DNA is TGTGCCAGCAGCCCATCGGGGGCAGAAGAGACCCAGTACTTC.

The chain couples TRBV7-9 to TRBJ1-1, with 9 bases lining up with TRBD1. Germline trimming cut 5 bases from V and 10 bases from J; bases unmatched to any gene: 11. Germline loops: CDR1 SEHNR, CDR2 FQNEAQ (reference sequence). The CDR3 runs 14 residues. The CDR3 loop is CASSRGTGQGVAFF. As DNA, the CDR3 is TGTGCCAGCAGCCGAGGGACAGGGCAAGGGGTAGCTTTCTTT.

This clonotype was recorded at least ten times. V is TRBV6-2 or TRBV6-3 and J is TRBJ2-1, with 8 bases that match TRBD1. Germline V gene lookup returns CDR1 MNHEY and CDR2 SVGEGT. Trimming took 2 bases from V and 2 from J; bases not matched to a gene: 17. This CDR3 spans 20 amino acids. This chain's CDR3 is CASSYIFRDRPSRPYNEQFF. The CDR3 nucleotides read TGTGCCAGCAGTTACATATTTCGGGACAGGCCGTCCAGGCCCTACAATGAGCAGTTCTTC.

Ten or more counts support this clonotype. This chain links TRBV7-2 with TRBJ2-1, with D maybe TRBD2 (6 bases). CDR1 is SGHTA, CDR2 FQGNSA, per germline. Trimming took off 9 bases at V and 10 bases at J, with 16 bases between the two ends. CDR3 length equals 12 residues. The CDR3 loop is CARATRQGEQFF. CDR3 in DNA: TGTGCCAGAGCGACTAGACAAGGGGAGCAGTTCTTC.

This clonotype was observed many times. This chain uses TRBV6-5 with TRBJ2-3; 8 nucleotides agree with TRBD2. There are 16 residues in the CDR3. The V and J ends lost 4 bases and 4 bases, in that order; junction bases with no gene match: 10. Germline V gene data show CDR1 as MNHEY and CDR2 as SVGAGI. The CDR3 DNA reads TGTGCCAGCAGTTCACTCAGGGCGGGAGGATCAGATACGCAGTATTTT. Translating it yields CASSSLRAGGSDTQYF.

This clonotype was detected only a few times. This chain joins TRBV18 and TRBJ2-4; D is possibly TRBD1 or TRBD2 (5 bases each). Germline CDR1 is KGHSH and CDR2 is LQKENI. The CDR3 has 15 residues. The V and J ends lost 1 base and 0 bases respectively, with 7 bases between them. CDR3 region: CASSPLGTAKNIQYF. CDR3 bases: TGTGCCAGCTCACCACTTGGGACAGCCAAAAACATTCAGTACTTC.

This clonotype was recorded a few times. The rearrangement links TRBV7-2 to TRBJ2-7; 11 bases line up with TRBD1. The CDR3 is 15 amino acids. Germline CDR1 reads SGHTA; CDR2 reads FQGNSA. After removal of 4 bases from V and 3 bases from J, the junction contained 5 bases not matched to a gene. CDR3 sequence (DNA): TGTGCCAGCAGCTCAGGGACAGGGGGGATCTACGAGCAGTACTTC. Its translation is CASSSGTGGIYEQYF. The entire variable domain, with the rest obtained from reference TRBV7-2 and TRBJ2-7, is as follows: GAGVSQSPSNKVTEKGKDVELRCDPISGHTALYWYRQSLGQGLEFLIYFQGNSAPDKSGLPSDRFSAERTGGSVSTLTIQRTQQEDSAVYLCASSSGTGGIYEQYFGPGTRLTVT.

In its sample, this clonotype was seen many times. DNA of the CDR3: TGTGCCAGCACCCGGACTAGCGGGGGTCGAAACATTCAGTACTTC. Translating gives CASTRTSGGRNIQYF. V usage is TRBV28 and J usage is TRBJ2-4; 13 nucleotides agree with TRBD2. Losses at the gene ends were 7 bases for V and 6 bases for J; bases not matched to a gene: 6. From germline, CDR1 is MDHEN and CDR2 SYDVKM. The CDR3 is 15 amino acids.

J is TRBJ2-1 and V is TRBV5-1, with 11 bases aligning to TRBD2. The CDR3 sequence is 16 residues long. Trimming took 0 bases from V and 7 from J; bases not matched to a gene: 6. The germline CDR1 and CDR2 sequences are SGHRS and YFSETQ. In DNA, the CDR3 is TGCGCCAGCAGCTTGGACGGGACTAGCGGCCGGAATGAGCAGTTCTTC. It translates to CASSLDGTSGRNEQFF.

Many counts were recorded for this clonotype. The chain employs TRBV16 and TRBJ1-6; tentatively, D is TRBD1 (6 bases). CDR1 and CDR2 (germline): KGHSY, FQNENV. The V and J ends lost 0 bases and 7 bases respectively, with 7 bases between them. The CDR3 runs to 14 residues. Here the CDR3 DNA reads TGTGCCAGCAGCCAATCGGGGGGCAATTCACCCCTCCACTTT. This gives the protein CASSQSGGNSPLHF. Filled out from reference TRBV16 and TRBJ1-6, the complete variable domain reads GEEVAQTPKHLVRGEGQKAKLYCAPIKGHSYVFWYQQVLKNEFKFLISFQNENVFDETGMPKERFSAKCLPNSPCSLEIQATKLEDSAVYFCASSQSGGNSPLHFGNGTRLTVT.

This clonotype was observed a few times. The CDR3 is CSAPTSGGTNEQFF. Here the CDR3 DNA reads TGCAGTGCTCCTACTAGCGGGGGAACCAATGAGCAGTTCTTC. The rearrangement uses TRBV20-1 and TRBJ2-1; 11 bases line up with TRBD2. The trim removed 5 bases at V and 6 bases at J, leaving 6 bases unmatched. CDR3 length: 14 amino acids. Germline V gene sequence: CDR1 DFQATT, CDR2 SNEGSKA (reference sequence).

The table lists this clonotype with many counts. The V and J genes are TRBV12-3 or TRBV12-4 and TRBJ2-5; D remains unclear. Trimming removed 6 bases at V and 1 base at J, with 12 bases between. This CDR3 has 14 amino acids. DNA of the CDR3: TGTGCCAGCAGACCCCTAGGGCCCCAAGAGACCCAGTACTTC. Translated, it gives CASRPLGPQETQYF.

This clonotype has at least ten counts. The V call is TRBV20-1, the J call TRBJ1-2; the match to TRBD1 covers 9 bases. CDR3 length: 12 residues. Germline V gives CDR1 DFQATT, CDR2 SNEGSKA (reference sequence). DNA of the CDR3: TGCAGCCCCAAAACAGGGGGCTCGGGCTACACCTTC. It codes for CSPKTGGSGYTF.

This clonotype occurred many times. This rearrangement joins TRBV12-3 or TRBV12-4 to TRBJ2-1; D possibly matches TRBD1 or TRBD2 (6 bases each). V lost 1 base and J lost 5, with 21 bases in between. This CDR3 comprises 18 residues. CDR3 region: CASSLGAQGGGGHNEQFF. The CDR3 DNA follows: TGTGCCAGCAGTTTAGGGGCTCAGGGCGGAGGGGGGCACAATGAGCAGTTCTTC.